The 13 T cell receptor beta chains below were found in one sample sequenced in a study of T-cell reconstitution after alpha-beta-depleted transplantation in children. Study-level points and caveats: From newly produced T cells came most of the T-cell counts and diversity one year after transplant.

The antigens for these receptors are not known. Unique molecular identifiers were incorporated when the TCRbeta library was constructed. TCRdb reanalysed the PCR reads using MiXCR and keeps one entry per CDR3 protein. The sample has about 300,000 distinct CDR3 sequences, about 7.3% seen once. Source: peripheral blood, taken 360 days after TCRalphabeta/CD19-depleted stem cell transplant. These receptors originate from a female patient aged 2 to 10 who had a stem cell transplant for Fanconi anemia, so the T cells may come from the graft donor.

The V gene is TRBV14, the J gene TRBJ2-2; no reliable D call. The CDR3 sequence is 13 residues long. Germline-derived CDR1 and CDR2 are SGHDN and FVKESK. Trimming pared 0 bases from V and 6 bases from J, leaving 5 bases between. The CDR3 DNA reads TGTGCCAGCAGCCAAGATCTCGCCGGGGAGCTGTTTTTT. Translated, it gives CASSQDLAGELFF.

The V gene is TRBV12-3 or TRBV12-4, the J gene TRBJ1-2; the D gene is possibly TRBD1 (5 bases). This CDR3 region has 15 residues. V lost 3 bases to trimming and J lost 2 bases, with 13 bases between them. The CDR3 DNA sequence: TGTGCCAGCAGTTTGGGGACTGTCCGGAACTATGGCTACACCTTC. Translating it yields CASSLGTVRNYGYTF.

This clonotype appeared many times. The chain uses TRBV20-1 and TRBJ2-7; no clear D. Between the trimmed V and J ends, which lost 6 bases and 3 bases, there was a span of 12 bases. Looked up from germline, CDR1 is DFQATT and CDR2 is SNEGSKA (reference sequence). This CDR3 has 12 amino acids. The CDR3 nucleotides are TGCAGTGCGCTGGCAAGGAACTACGAGCAGTACGTC. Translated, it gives CSALARNYEQYV.

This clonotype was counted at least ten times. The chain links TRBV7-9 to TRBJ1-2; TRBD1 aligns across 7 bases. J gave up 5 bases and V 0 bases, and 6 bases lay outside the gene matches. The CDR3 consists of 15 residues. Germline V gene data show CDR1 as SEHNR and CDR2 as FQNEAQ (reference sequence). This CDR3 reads CASSLANPGQYGYTF. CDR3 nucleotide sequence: TGTGCCAGCAGCTTAGCGAACCCGGGACAGTATGGCTACACCTTC.

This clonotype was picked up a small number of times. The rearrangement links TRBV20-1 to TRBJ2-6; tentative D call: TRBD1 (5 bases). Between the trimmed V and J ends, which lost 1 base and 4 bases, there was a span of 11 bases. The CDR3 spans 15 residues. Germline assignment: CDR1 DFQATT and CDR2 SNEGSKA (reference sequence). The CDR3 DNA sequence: TGCAGTGCTAGAGTTGCAGGGTCCGGGGCCAACGTCCTGACTTTC. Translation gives CSARVAGSGANVLTF.

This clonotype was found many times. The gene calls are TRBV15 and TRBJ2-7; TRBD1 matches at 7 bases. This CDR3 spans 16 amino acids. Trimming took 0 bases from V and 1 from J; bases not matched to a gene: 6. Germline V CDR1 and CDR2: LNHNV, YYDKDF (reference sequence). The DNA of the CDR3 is TGTGCCACCAGCAGAGAAGGACAGGTCCTTTCCTACGAGCAGTACTTC. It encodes CATSREGQVLSYEQYF.

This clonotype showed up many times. CDR3 nucleotides: TGCGCCAGCAGCTTGATCGGGGAGTACACAGATACGCAGTATTTT. Its protein product is CASSLIGEYTDTQYF. The chain is built from TRBV5-1 and TRBJ2-3, with a possible D match to TRBD2 (5 bases). Germline-derived CDR1 and CDR2 are SGHRS and YFSETQ. The CDR3 runs 15 residues. V shed 1 base and J shed 2 bases, with 11 bases lying between them.

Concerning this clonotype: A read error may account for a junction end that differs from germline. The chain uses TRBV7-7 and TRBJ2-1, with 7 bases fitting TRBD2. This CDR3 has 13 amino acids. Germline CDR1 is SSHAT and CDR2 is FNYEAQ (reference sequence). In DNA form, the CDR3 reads TGTGCTAGCAGCTTCCTCGGGGGGAATGAGCAGTTCTTC. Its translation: CASSFLGGNEQFF.

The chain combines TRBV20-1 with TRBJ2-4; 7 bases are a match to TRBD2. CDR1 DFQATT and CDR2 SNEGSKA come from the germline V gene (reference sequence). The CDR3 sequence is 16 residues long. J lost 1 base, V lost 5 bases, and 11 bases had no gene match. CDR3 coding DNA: TGCAGTGCTCCCGTGGGGGGGTTGAGGGCCAAAAACATTCAGTACTTC. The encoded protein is CSAPVGGLRAKNIQYF.

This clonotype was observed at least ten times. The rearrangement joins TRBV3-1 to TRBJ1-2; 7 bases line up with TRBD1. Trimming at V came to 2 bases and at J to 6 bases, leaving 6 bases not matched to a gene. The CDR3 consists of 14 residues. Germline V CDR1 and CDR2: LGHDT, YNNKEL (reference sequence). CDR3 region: CASSQSEGAHGYTF. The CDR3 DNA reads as TGTGCCAGCAGCCAATCGGAGGGGGCTCATGGCTACACCTTC.

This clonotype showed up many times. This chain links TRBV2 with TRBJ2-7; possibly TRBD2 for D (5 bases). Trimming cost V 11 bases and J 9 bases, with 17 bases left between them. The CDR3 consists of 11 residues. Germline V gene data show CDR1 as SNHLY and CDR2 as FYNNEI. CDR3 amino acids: CASDGLAGQYF. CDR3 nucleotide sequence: TGTGCCTCCGATGGACTCGCCGGGCAGTACTTC.

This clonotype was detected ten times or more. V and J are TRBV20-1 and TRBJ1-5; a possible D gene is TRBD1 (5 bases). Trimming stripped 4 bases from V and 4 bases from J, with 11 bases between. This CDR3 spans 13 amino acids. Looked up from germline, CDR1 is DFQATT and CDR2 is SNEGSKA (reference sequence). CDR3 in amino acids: CSATLQENQPQHF. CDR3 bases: TGCAGTGCTACGCTACAGGAAAATCAGCCCCAGCATTTT.

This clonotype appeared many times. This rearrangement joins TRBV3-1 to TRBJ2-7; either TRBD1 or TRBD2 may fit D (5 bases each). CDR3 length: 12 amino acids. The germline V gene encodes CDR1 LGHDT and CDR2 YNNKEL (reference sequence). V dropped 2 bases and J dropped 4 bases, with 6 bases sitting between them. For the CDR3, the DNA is TGTGCCAGCAGCCAATGGGGGTACGAGCAGTACTTC. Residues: CASSQWGYEQYF.